A selection of T cell receptor beta chains follows, all from one sample in a study of control samples from healthy donors and cancer patients. Clones were read by immunoSEQ multiplex PCR, and TCRdb kept only the in-frame ones, dropping some. The table records approximately 100,000 clones, more than 75% of them present only once. The sequenced material came from blood. Receptors originate from a woman aged 40 to 50 in good health. CDR3s include the opening cysteine and the closing phenylalanine or tryptophan. A D gene is named only where the DNA matches it firmly. Not all rows give a size; the values are once, few, many and, for expanded clones, a class.

clone_size	j_call	d_call	v_call	cdr3_nt	cdr3_aa
-	TRBJ1-1	TRBD1	TRBV30	TGTGCCTGGAGTGTGAAGGGGGCAGTGAACACTGAAGCTTTCTTT	CAWSVKGAVNTEAFF
once	TRBJ1-3	TRBD1	TRBV5-6	TGTGCCAGCAGCTCGCTCACAGGGGCTGGAAACACCATATATTTT	CASSSLTGAGNTIYF
-	TRBJ2-3	TRBD2	TRBV7-2	TGTGCCAGCAGCTCGCCCGGGACTAGCGGGCGTAAGGATACGCAGTATTTT	CASSSPGTSGRKDTQYF
once	TRBJ1-4	TRBD1	TRBV5-8	TGTGCCAGCAGCTTGGGCCGGTCGACAGGGGATTATGAAAAACTGTTTTTT	CASSLGRSTGDYEKLFF
-	TRBJ1-1	-	TRBV4-3	TGCGCCAGCAGCCAAGCACTGCACATGAACACTGAAGCTTTCTTT	CASSQALHMNTEAFF
once	TRBJ1-6	TRBD1	TRBV7-2	TGTGCCAGCAGCGTAACTCAGGGGGCCACCTATAATTCACCCCTCCACTTT	CASSVTQGATYNSPLHF
-	TRBJ2-2	-	TRBV6-2/TRBV6-3	TGTGCCAGCAGTTTGCCTTACGGGGAGCTGTTTTTT	CASSLPYGELFF
-	TRBJ1-3	-	TRBV9	TGTGCCAGCAGCGCCACCTACTCTGGAAACACCATATATTTT	CASSATYSGNTIYF
-	TRBJ1-3	-	TRBV5-4	TGTGCCAGCAGCTACCGGGACGGTGGAAACACCATATATTTT	CASSYRDGGNTIYF
-	TRBJ2-7	TRBD1	TRBV29-1	TGCAGCGTTACGGGACAGGGTTTTGACGAGCAGTACTTC	CSVTGQGFDEQYF